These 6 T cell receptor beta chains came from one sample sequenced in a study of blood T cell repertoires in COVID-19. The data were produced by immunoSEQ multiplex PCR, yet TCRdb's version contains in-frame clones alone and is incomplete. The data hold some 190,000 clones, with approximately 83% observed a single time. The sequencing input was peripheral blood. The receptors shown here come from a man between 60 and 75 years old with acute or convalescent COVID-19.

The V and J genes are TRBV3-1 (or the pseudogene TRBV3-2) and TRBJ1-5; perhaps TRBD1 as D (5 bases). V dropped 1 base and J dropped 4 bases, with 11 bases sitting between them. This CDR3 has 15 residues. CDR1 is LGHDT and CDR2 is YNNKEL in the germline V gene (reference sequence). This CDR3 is CASSQAGRGNQPQHF. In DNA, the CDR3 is TGTGCCAGCAGCCAAGCCGGGCGGGGGAATCAGCCCCAGCATTTT.

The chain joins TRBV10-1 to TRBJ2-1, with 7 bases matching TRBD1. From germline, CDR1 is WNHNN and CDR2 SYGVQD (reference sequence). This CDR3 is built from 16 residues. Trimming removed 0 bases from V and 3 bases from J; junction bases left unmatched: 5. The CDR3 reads CASSESEAGGYNEQFF. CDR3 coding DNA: TGCGCCAGCAGTGAGTCGGAGGCAGGGGGCTACAATGAGCAGTTCTTC.

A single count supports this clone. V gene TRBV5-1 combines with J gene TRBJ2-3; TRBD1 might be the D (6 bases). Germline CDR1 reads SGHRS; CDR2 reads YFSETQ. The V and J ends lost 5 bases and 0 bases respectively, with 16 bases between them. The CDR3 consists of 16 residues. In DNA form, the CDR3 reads TGCGCCAGCAGTCAGGGGACGGATGCTAGCACAGATACGCAGTATTTT. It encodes CASSQGTDASTDTQYF.

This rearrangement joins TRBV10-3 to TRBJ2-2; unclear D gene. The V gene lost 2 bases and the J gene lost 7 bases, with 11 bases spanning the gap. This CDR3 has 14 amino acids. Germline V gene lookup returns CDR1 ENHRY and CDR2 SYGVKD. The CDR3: CAISEDARIGELFF. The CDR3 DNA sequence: TGTGCCATCAGTGAGGACGCTAGGATCGGGGAGCTGTTTTTT.

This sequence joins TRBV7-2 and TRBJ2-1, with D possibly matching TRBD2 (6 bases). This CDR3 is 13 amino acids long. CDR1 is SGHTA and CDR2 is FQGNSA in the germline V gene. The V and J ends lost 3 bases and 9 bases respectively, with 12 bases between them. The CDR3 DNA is TGTGCCAGCAGCTTTTCACGGGAGACTGAGCAGTTCTTC. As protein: CASSFSRETEQFF.

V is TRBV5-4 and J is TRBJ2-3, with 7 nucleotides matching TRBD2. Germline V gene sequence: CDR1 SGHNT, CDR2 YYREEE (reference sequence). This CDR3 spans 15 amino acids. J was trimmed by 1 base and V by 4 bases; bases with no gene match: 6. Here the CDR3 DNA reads TGTGCCAGCAGCCGTGGGGGAGGGGGCACAGATACGCAGTATTTT. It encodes CASSRGGGGTDTQYF. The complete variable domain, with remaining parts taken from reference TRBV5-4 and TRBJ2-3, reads ETGVTQSPTHLIKTRGQQVTLRCSSQSGHNTVSWYQQALGQGPQFIFQYYREEENGRGNFPPRFSGLQFPNYSSELNVNALELDDSALYLCASSRGGGGTDTQYFGPGTRLTVL.